This T cell receptor beta chain was observed in a study of T cells in Graves' hyperthyroidism and ophthalmopathy. Turning to the study itself: The initial diagnosis was the point when peripheral blood was collected, ahead of any treatment.

Study-wide findings and caveats: Within blood appeared most thyroid clonotypes that had expanded above 0.001.

Researchers took RNA transcripts and amplified the TCR beta CDR3 regions from them. HTBI primers were used for first-round RT-PCR of the TCR CDR3. TCRdb reprocessed the multiplex PCR reads via MiXCR and lists one record per CDR3 protein. Seen here are 300,000 to 500,000 distinct CDR3 sequences, over 11% observed once, and the top ten hold 25% to 30%. From germline, CDR1 is LGHDT and CDR2 YNNKEL (reference sequence). This CDR3 is 14 amino acids long. V lost 4 bases and J lost 3, with 12 bases in between. Ophthalmopathy cases met thresholds of Clinical Activity Score at least 3, NOSPECS grade at least 4 and duration under 3 months. This clonotype was counted many times. Its antigen is not known.

This rearrangement joins TRBV3-1 to TRBJ2-5; D possibly corresponds to TRBD2 (6 bases). The specimen sequenced was blood. The clonotype was recovered from a man aged 45-65 years with Graves' ophthalmopathy. The DNA for the CDR3 is TGTGCCAGCAGCCGCAGGACTAAAAAAGAGACCCAGTACTTC. Translating gives CASSRRTKKETQYF.